The 30 T cell receptor beta chains in this list originate from one sample, sequenced in a study of CD8 T cells in Susac syndrome. Random hexamers were used to reverse transcribe roughly 0.45 to 1 ug of RNA. TCRdb passed the immunoSEQ multiplex PCR reads through MiXCR, listing each CDR3 protein once. This sample has approximately 140,000 distinct CDR3 sequences; 80% occur once, and the top ten carry around 0.49%. Sequencing input: CD8+ T cells from PBMCs. The source is a human donor with multiple sclerosis.

The chain carries TRBV12-3 or TRBV12-4 and TRBJ1-2; 9 nucleotides match TRBD1. The CDR3 runs 14 residues. The V segment lost 1 base and the J segment 5 bases; nucleotides outside the gene matches: 2. The CDR3 reads CASSLEGQGYGYTF. The CDR3 nucleotides are TGTGCCAGCAGTTTAGAAGGACAGGGGTATGGCTACACCTTC.

The chain employs TRBV20-1 and TRBJ1-4; D gene ambiguous. The CDR3 is 18 amino acids. Trimming took off 2 bases at V and 8 bases at J, with 27 bases between the two ends. CDR1 is DFQATT and CDR2 is SNEGSKA in the germline V gene (reference sequence). CDR3 sequence (DNA): TGCAGTGCTAGACGAAGGCCCCTACTTAGGGATTCTCGGGAAAAACTGTTTTTT. Translation: CSARRRPLLRDSREKLFF.

This chain uses TRBV28 with TRBJ2-4; 8 bases line up with TRBD1. The germline V gene has CDR1 MDHEN and CDR2 SYDVKM. The junction had 8 bases not matched to a gene; V was cut back by 7 bases and J by 6 bases. This CDR3 region has 14 residues. The DNA for the CDR3 is TGTGCCAGCATACAGGACAGGGATGGAAACATTCAGTACTTC. The encoded protein is CASIQDRDGNIQYF.

The rearrangement uses TRBV28 and TRBJ1-1; D gene ambiguous. In germline, CDR1 is MDHEN, CDR2 SYDVKM. This CDR3 is 15 amino acids long. V lost 7 bases, J lost 4 bases, and 19 bases lay in between. CDR3: CASIRRNLGRTEAFF. Here the CDR3 DNA reads TGTGCCAGCATCCGGCGCAACTTGGGCCGCACTGAAGCTTTCTTT.

This chain uses TRBV12-3 or TRBV12-4 with TRBJ2-7; unclear D gene. The CDR3 contains 13 residues. V lost 2 bases to trimming and J lost 6 bases, with 11 bases between them. CDR3 in DNA: TGTGCCAGCAGTTTATTTGGAGCCGGCGAGCAGTACTTC. Its translation is CASSLFGAGEQYF.

This clonotype appeared once. The chain couples TRBV24-1 to TRBJ1-1; D is undetermined. The CDR3 is made up of 14 amino acids. Germline CDR1 and CDR2: KGHDR and SFDVKD. V was clipped by 6 bases and J by 4 bases, with 14 bases between them. CDR3 in amino acids: CATSSASPGTEAFF. CDR3 nucleotides: TGTGCCACCAGTTCCGCGAGCCCGGGCACTGAAGCTTTCTTT.

Worth noting for this clonotype: One junction end disagrees with the germline gene, perhaps due to a read error. The CDR3 loop is CASSYLRQGRTYNDQFF. CDR3 coding DNA: TGTGCCAGCAGCTACTTGCGGCAGGGTAGGACCTACAATGATCAGTTCTTC. The chain joins TRBV7-9 to TRBJ2-1; D might be TRBD1 (5 bases). CDR3 length: 17 amino acids. The germline V gene has CDR1 SEHNR and CDR2 FQNEAQ (reference sequence).

This chain connects TRBV14 to TRBJ1-1, with unresolved D. Germline values: CDR1 SGHDN, CDR2 FVKESK. This CDR3 is built from 13 residues. With 1 base removed from V and 0 bases from J, the gap between germline ends came to 3 bases. The CDR3 DNA is TGTGCCAGCAGCCAAGCTATGAACACTGAAGCTTTCTTT. Its translation: CASSQAMNTEAFF.

This chain joins TRBV25-1 and TRBJ2-1, with 11 positions matching TRBD1. The trim removed 4 bases at V and 7 bases at J, leaving 6 bases unmatched. Germline V lookup: CDR1 MGHDK, CDR2 SYGVNS. The CDR3 extends over 15 amino acids. CDR3 region: CASSVGQGVWNEQFF. DNA of the CDR3: TGTGCCAGCAGTGTGGGACAGGGGGTGTGGAATGAGCAGTTCTTC.

This chain uses TRBV15 with TRBJ2-1, with D perhaps being TRBD1 or TRBD2 (5 bases each). V was cut by 2 bases and J by 4 bases, with 12 bases left in between. Germline CDR1 is LNHNV and CDR2 is YYDKDF (reference sequence). CDR3 length equals 15 residues. This chain's CDR3 is CATSRRDGKYNEQFF. The CDR3, as DNA: TGTGCCACCAGCAGACGGGACGGAAAATACAATGAGCAGTTCTTC. The complete variable domain, with remaining parts taken from reference TRBV15 and TRBJ2-1, reads DAMVIQNPRYQVTQFGKPVTLSCSQTLNHNVMYWYQQKSSQAPKLLFHYYDKDFNNEADTPDNFQSRRPNTSFCFLDIRSPGLGDTAMYLCATSRRDGKYNEQFFGPGTRLTVL.

The genes are TRBV27 and TRBJ2-7, with D perhaps matching TRBD2 (5 bases). CDR1 MNHEY and CDR2 SMNVEV come from the germline V gene (reference sequence). This CDR3 spans 16 amino acids. V was pared by 6 bases and J by 4 bases, with 22 bases between. This chain's CDR3 is CASSPTDYSIKYEQYV. The CDR3 DNA is TGTGCCAGCAGCCCTACCGACTATAGTATCAAGTACGAGCAGTACGTC.

A word on this clonotype: Relative to the germline gene, one junction end is altered; a read error may explain this. The genes are TRBV4-3 and TRBJ2-2; possibly TRBD1 for D (6 bases). Looked up from germline, CDR1 is LGHNA and CDR2 is YSLEER. CDR3 length: 18 residues. Written as DNA, the CDR3 is TGCGCCAGCAGCCAAGATCGGAATACAGGGAAGAACACCGGGGAGCTTTTTTTT. This translates into CASSQDRNTGKNTGELFF.

The chain links TRBV7-3 to TRBJ2-5; TRBD1 might be the D (5 bases). Trimming stripped 2 bases from V and 1 base from J, with 8 bases between. The CDR3 extends over 14 amino acids. Germline loops: CDR1 SGHTA, CDR2 FQGTGA. CDR3 nucleotides: TGTGCCAGCAGCTTAGAGCAGGGCCAAGAGACCCAGTACTTC. Its translation: CASSLEQGQETQYF. The full variable domain, rest sourced from reference TRBV7-3 and TRBJ2-5, is GAGVSQTPSNKVTEKGKYVELRCDPISGHTALYWYRQSLGQGPEFLIYFQGTGAADDSGLPNDRFFAVRPEGSVSTLKIQRTERGDSAVYLCASSLEQGQETQYFGPGTRLLVL.

A few counts support this clonotype. This rearrangement joins TRBV4-1 to TRBJ2-1; TRBD2 agrees at 9 bases. The germline V gene encodes CDR1 MGHRA and CDR2 YSYEKL. The CDR3 has 15 amino acids. V lost 4 bases, J lost 4 bases, and 5 bases stayed unmatched. The CDR3 DNA is TGCGCCAGCAGCCCGGGGACTAGCCTTTACAATGAGCAGTTCTTC. Its protein product is CASSPGTSLYNEQFF.

This clonotype appeared a few times. The chain employs TRBV27 and TRBJ2-7; unclear D gene. The length of the CDR3 is 13 residues. Germline values: CDR1 MNHEY, CDR2 SMNVEV (reference sequence). V was trimmed by 2 bases and J by 2 bases, leaving 7 bases between them. The CDR3 bases are TGTGCCAGCAGTTTAGGATCCGCCTACGAGCAGTACTTC. Residues: CASSLGSAYEQYF.

The genes are TRBV6-1 and TRBJ1-2; D is possibly TRBD1 (5 bases). The CDR3 runs 12 residues. The germline V and J ends were trimmed by 8 bases and 6 bases, with 13 bases remaining between them. The germline V gene has CDR1 MNHNS and CDR2 SASEGT. In DNA, the CDR3 is TGTGCCAGCGGGGGTAGGGTGAATGGCTACACCTTC. This codes for CASGGRVNGYTF.

V gene TRBV19 combines with J gene TRBJ1-1, with D possibly being TRBD1 (6 bases). The CDR3 is 13 amino acids. Trimming cost V 9 bases and J 4 bases, with 15 bases left between them. Germline V CDR1 and CDR2: LNHDA, SQIVND (reference sequence). CDR3 DNA sequence: TGTGCCAGCCAGCGGGGGGCGGTCACTGAAGCTTTCTTT. It encodes CASQRGAVTEAFF.

The rearrangement joins TRBV24-1 to TRBJ1-2, with D unclear. Germline loops: CDR1 KGHDR, CDR2 SFDVKD. This CDR3 is 14 amino acids long. Trimming cost V 0 bases and J 5 bases, with 9 bases left between them. The CDR3 coding sequence is TGTGCCACCAGTGATTTGCAAACGCCTTATGGCTACACCTTC. Encoded protein: CATSDLQTPYGYTF.

The chain recombines TRBV2 with TRBJ2-7; D is undetermined. The V end lost 0 bases, the J end lost 3 bases, and 12 bases lay between the germline ends. This CDR3 contains 15 residues. Germline V gene data show CDR1 as SNHLY and CDR2 as FYNNEI. The CDR3 protein is CASSEALETVYEQYV. Here the CDR3 DNA reads TGTGCCAGCAGTGAAGCGTTGGAGACGGTCTACGAGCAGTACGTC.

The rearrangement joins TRBV6-2 or TRBV6-3 to TRBJ2-2, with a possible D match to TRBD1 (6 bases). Between the trimmed V and J ends, which lost 7 bases and 4 bases, there was a span of 28 bases. Germline CDR1 and CDR2: MNHEY and SVGEGT. This CDR3 has 19 amino acids. DNA of the CDR3: TGTGCCAGCACCTTAAGGGGGAGCCGAAACCTAGGGGGCACCGGGGAGCTGTTTTTT. The encoded protein is CASTLRGSRNLGGTGELFF.

The chain joins TRBV9 to TRBJ2-2; 7 nucleotides agree with TRBD2. V was pared by 2 bases and J by 0 bases, with 1 base of the junction left unmatched. Germline V gene sequence: CDR1 SGDLS, CDR2 YYNGEE. This CDR3 spans 15 amino acids. CDR3 DNA sequence: TGTGCCAGCAGCGTCAGCGGGGCGAACACCGGGGAGCTGTTTTTT. Its translation: CASSVSGANTGELFF.

The chain links TRBV12-5 to TRBJ1-2; D uncertain. V was shortened by 5 bases and J by 1 base, with 8 bases between the two germline ends. This CDR3 has 13 amino acids. Germline lookup yields CDR1 LGHNT and CDR2 FRNRAP. CDR3 sequence reads: CASGASVNYGYTF. As DNA, the CDR3 is TGTGCTAGTGGTGCGAGCGTTAACTATGGCTACACCTTC.

This chain connects TRBV24-1 to TRBJ1-5; possibly TRBD1 for D (6 bases). Germline-derived CDR1 and CDR2 are KGHDR and SFDVKD. CDR3 size: 14 residues. V shed 4 bases and J shed 5 bases, with 11 bases lying between them. CDR3 sequence reads: CATSDQTGDQPQHF. Written as DNA, the CDR3 is TGTGCCACCAGTGACCAGACAGGAGATCAGCCCCAGCATTTT.

The rearrangement links TRBV7-6 to TRBJ2-5; no firm D call. CDR1 is SGHVS and CDR2 is FNYEAQ in the germline V gene. The CDR3 consists of 14 residues. V was shortened by 2 bases and J by 4 bases, with 11 bases between the two germline ends. The CDR3 region has the DNA TGTGCCAGCAGCTTAAGATTAGTGGGAGAGACCCAGTACTTC. It encodes CASSLRLVGETQYF. The complete variable domain, with remaining parts taken from reference TRBV7-6 and TRBJ2-5, reads GAGVSQSPRYKVTKRGQDVALRCDPISGHVSLYWYRQALGQGPEFLTYFNYEAQQDKSGLPNDRFSAERPEGSISTLTIQRTEQRDSAMYRCASSLRLVGETQYFGPGTRLLVL.

The J gene is TRBJ1-1, the V gene TRBV20-1; 7 bases map to TRBD1. This CDR3 is built from 13 residues. The junction had 8 bases not matched to a gene; V was cut back by 5 bases and J by 5 bases. Germline-derived CDR1 and CDR2 are DFQATT and SNEGSKA (reference sequence). This chain's CDR3 is CSAPTGLGTEAFF. In nucleotides, the CDR3 is TGCAGTGCTCCGACAGGGTTAGGAACTGAAGCTTTCTTT.

The chain is built from TRBV27 and TRBJ2-5; a possible D gene is TRBD1 (6 bases). The length of the CDR3 is 16 residues. The V end was cut by 3 bases, the J end by 0 bases, with 14 bases between. CDR1 and CDR2 (germline): MNHEY, SMNVEV (reference sequence). The CDR3 protein is CASSFLGKGDQETQYF. The CDR3 DNA is TGTGCCAGCAGTTTCCTAGGCAAGGGGGACCAAGAGACCCAGTACTTC.

This clonotype appeared a few times. The chain employs TRBV6-1 and TRBJ1-1; no clear D gene. Trimming took 11 bases from V and 4 from J, leaving 11 bases between them. Germline V lookup: CDR1 MNHNS, CDR2 SASEGT. This CDR3 region has 11 residues. The CDR3 loop is CACLWSTEAFF. The CDR3 DNA reads as TGTGCCTGTCTCTGGAGCACTGAAGCTTTCTTT.

V and J are TRBV28 and TRBJ2-7; 14 bases agree with TRBD2. The CDR3 runs to 15 residues. Unmatched junction bases numbered 4, after V lost 5 bases and J lost 4 bases. Per the germline V gene, CDR1 is MDHEN and CDR2 is SYDVKM. CDR3 residues: CASSLGTSGGYEQYF. In nucleotides, the CDR3 is TGTGCCAGCAGTCTAGGGACTAGCGGGGGTTACGAGCAGTACTTC.

This rearrangement joins TRBV7-6 to TRBJ1-5; D unclear. V was pared by 5 bases and J by 2 bases, with 10 bases between. Germline CDR1 SGHVS, CDR2 FNYEAQ. CDR3 size: 14 residues. DNA for the CDR3: TGTGCCAGCAGCCCCCTTGAGGGCAATCAGCCCCAGCATTTT. Amino acids: CASSPLEGNQPQHF. The entire variable domain, with the rest obtained from reference TRBV7-6 and TRBJ1-5, is as follows: GAGVSQSPRYKVTKRGQDVALRCDPISGHVSLYWYRQALGQGPEFLTYFNYEAQQDKSGLPNDRFSAERPEGSISTLTIQRTEQRDSAMYRCASSPLEGNQPQHFGDGTRLSIL.

The rearrangement links TRBV10-3 to TRBJ2-1; D could derive from TRBD1 or TRBD2 (5 bases each). The CDR3 is 14 residues long. The V gene lost 6 bases and the J gene lost 10 bases, with 19 bases spanning the gap. Germline V gene lookup returns CDR1 ENHRY and CDR2 SYGVKD. The CDR3 coding sequence is TGTGCCATCAGGACCTCGGGACCCCGTCCCGAGCAGTTCTTC. Protein: CAIRTSGPRPEQFF.